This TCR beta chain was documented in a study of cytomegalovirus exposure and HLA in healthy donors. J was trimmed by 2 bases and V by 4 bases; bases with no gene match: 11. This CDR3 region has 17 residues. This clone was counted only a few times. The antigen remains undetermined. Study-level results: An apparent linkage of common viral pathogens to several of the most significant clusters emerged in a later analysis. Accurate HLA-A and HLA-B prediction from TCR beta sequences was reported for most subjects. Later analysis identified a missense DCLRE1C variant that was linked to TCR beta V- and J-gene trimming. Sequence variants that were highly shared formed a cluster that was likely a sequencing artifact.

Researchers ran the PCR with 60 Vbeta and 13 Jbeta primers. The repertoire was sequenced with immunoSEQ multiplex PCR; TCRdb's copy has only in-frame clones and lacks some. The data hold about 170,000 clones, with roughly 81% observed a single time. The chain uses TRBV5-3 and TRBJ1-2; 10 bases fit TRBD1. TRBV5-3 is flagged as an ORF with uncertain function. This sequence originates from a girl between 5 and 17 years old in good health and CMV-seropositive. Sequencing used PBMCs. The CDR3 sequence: CARSTGDRGDTNYGYTF. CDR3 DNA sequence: TGTGCCAGAAGCACCGGGGACAGGGGCGACACGAACTATGGCTACACCTTC.